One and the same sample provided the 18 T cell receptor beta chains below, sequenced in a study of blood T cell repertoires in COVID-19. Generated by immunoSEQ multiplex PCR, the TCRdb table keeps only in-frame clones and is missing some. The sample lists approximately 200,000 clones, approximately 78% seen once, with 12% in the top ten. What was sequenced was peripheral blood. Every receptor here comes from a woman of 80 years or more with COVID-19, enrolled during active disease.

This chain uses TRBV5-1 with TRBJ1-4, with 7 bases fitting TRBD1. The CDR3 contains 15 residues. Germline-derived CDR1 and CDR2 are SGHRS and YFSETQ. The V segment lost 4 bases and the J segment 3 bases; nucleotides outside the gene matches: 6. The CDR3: CASSNPQGANEKLFF. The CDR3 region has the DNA TGCGCCAGCAGCAACCCGCAGGGGGCTAATGAAAAACTGTTTTTT.

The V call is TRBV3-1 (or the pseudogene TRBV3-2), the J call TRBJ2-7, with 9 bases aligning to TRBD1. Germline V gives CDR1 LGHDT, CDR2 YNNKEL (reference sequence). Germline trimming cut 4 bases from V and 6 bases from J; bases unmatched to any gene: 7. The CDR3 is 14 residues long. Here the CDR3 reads CASSPGTGLFEQYF. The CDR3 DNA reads TGTGCCAGCAGCCCTGGGACAGGGTTGTTCGAGCAGTACTTC.

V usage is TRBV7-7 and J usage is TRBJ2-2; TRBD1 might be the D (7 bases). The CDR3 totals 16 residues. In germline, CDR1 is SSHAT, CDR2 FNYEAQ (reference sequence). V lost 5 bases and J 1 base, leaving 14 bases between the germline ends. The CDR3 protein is CASSPRGVGNTGELFF. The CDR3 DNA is TGTGCCAGCAGCCCCAGGGGGGTCGGGAACACCGGGGAGCTGTTTTTT.

This CDR3 is CASSVTPTSGGVTDTQYF. The CDR3 DNA reads as TGTGCCAGCAGCGTAACCCCTACGAGCGGGGGGGTCACAGATACGCAGTATTTT. The chain is built from TRBV9 and TRBJ2-3; 10 bases line up with TRBD2. The V segment lost 1 base and the J segment 2 bases; nucleotides outside the gene matches: 10. The CDR3 spans 18 residues. Germline CDR1 SGDLS, CDR2 YYNGEE.

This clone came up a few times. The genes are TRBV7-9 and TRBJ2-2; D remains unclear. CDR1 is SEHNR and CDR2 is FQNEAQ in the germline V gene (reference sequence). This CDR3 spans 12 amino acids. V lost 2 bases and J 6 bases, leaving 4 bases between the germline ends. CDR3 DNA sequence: TGTGCCAGCAGCTTACCGGCCGGGGAGCTGTTTTTT. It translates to CASSLPAGELFF.

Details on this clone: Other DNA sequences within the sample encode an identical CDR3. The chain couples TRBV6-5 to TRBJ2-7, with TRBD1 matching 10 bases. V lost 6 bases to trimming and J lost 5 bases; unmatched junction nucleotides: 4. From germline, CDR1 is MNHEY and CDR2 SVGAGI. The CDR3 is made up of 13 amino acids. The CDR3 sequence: CASSPGQGNEQYF. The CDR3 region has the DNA TGTGCCAGCAGCCCGGGACAGGGGAACGAGCAGTACTTC.

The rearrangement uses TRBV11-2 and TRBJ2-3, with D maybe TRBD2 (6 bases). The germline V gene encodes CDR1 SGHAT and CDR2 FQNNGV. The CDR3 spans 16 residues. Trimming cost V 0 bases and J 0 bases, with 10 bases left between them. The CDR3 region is CASSLEPGTSTDTQYF. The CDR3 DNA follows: TGTGCCAGCAGCTTAGAACCCGGGACTAGCACAGATACGCAGTATTTT.

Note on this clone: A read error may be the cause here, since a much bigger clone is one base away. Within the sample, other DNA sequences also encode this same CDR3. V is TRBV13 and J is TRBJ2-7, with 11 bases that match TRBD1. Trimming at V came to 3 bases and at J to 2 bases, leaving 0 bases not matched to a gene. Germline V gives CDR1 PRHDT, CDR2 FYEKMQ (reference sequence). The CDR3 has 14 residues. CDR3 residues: CASSLGQGAYEQYF. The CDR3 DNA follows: TGTGCCAGCAGCTTGGGACAGGGGGCCTACGAGCAGTACTTC.

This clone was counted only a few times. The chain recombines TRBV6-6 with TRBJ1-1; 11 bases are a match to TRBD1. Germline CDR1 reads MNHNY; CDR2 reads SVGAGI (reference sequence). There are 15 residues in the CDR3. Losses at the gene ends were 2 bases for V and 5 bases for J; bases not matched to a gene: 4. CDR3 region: CASSYGTGGITEAFF. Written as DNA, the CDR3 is TGTGCCAGCAGTTACGGGACAGGGGGAATAACTGAAGCTTTCTTT.

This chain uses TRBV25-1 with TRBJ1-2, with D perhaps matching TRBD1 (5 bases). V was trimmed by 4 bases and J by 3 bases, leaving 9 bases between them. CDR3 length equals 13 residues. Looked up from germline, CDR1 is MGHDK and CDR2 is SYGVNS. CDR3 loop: CASSVDRYYGYTF. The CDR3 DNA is TGTGCCAGCAGTGTAGACAGATACTATGGCTACACCTTC.

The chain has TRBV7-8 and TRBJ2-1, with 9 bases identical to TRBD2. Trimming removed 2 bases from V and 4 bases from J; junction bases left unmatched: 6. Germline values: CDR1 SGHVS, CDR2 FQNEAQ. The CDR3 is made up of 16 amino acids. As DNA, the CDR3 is TGTGCCAGCAGCTTAAATCGACTAGCGGCGTACAATGAGCAGTTCTTC. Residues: CASSLNRLAAYNEQFF.

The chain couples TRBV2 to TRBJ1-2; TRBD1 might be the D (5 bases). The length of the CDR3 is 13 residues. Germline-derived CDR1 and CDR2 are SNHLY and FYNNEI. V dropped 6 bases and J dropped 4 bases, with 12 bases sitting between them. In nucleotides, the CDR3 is TGTGCCAGCAGGGCCAGGGTCCTCTATGGCTACACCTTC. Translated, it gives CASRARVLYGYTF.

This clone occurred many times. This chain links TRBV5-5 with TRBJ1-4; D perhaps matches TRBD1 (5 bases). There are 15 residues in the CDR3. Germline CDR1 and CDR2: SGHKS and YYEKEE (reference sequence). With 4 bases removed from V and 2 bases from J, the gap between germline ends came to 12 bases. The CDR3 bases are TGTGCCAGCAGCCCCCAGGGTTTGACTAATGAAAAACTGTTTTTT. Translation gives CASSPQGLTNEKLFF.

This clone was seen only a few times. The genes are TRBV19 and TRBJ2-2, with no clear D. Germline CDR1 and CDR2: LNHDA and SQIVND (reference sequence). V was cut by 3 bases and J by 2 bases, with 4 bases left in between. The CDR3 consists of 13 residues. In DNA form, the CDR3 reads TGTGCCAGTAGTATCCTCAACACCGGGGAGCTGTTTTTT. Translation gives CASSILNTGELFF.

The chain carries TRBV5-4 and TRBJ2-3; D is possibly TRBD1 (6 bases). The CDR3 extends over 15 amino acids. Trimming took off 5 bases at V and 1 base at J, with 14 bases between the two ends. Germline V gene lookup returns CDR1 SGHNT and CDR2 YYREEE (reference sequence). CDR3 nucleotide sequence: TGTGCCAGCAGAGTAGGGGGTGTGGGCACAGATACGCAGTATTTT. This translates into CASRVGGVGTDTQYF. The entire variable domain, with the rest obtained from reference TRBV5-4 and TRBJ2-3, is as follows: ETGVTQSPTHLIKTRGQQVTLRCSSQSGHNTVSWYQQALGQGPQFIFQYYREEENGRGNFPPRFSGLQFPNYSSELNVNALELDDSALYLCASRVGGVGTDTQYFGPGTRLTVL.

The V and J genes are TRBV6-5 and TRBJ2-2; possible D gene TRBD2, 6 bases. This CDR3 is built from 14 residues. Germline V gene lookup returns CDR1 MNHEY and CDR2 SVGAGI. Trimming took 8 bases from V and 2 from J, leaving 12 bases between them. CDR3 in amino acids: CASSEGPNTGELFF. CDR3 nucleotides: TGTGCCAGCTCGGAGGGCCCTAACACCGGGGAGCTGTTTTTT.

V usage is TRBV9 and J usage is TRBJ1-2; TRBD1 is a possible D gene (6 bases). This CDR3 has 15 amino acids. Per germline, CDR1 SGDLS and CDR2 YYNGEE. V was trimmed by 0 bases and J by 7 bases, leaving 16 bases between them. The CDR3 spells CASSVGSAGAVGYTF. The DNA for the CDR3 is TGTGCCAGCAGCGTAGGGTCTGCAGGGGCGGTTGGCTACACCTTC. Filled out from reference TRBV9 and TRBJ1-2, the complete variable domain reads DSGVTQTPKHLITATGQRVTLRCSPRSGDLSVYWYQQSLDQGLQFLIQYYNGEERAKGNILERFSAQQFPDLHSELNLSSLELGDSALYFCASSVGSAGAVGYTFGSGTRLTVV.

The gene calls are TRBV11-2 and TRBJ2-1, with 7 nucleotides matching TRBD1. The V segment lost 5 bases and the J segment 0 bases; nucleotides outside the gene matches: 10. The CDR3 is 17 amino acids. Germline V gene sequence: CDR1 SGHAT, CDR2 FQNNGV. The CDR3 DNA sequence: TGTGCCAGCAGCCCTAGACGGGACAGCCTCTCCTACAATGAGCAGTTCTTC. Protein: CASSPRRDSLSYNEQFF.